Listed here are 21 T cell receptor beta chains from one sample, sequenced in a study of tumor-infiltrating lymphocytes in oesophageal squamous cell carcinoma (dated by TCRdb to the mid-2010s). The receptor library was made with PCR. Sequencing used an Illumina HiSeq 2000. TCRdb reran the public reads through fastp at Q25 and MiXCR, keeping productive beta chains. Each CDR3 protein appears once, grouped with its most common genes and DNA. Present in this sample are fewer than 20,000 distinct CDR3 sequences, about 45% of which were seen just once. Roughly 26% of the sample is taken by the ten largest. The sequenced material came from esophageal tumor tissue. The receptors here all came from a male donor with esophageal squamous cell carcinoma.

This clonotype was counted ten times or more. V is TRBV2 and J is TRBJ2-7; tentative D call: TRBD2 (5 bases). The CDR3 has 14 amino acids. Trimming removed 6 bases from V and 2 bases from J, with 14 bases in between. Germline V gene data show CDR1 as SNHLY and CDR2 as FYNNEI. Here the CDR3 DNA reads TGTGCCAGCAGCGCAACCGGGATCACCTACGAGCAGTACTTC. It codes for CASSATGITYEQYF. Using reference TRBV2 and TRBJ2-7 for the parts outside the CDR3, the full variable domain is EPEVTQTPSHQVTQMGQEVILRCVPISNHLYFYWYRQILGQKVEFLVSFYNNEISEKSEIFDDQFSVERPDGSNFTLKIRSTKLEDSAMYFCASSATGITYEQYFGPGTRLTVT.

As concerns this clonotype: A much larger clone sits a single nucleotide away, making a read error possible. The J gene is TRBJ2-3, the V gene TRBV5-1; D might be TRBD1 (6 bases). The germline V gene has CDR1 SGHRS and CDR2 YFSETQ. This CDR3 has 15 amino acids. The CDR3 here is CASSPGDSRDNEHFF. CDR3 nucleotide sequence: TGCGCCAGCAGCCCCGGAGATTCCCGGGACAATGAGCACTTCTTC.

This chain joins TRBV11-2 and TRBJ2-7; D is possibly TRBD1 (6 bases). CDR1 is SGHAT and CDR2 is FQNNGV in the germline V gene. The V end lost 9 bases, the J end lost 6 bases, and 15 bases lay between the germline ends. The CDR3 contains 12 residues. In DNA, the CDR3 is TGTGCCAGTTCAACGCAGGGGATCGAGCAGTACTTC. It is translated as CASSTQGIEQYF.

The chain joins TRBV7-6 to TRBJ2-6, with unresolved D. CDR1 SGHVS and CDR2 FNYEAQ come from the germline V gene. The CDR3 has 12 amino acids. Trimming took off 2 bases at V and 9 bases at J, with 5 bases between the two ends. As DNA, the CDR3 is TGTGCCAGCAGCTTAACCGGCAACGTCCTGACTTTC. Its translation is CASSLTGNVLTF.

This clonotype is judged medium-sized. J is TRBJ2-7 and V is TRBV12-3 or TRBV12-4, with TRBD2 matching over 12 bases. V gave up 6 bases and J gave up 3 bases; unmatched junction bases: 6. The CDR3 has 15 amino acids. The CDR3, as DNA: TGTGCCAGCAGCACGACTAGCGGGAGTGTCTACGAGCAGTACTTC. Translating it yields CASSTTSGSVYEQYF.

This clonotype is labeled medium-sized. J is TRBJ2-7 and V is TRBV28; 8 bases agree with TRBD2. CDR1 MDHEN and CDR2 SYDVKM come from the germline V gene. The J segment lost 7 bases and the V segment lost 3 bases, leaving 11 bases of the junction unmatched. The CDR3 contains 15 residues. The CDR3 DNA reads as TGTGCCAGCAGTTTCTCGGGGGGGCCTTACCCGGAGCAGTACTTC. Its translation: CASSFSGGPYPEQYF.

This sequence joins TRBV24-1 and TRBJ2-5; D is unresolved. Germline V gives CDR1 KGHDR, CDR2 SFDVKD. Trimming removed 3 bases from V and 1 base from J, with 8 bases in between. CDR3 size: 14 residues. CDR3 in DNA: TGTGCCACCAGTGATAATGGGTTCCAAGAGACCCAGTACTTC. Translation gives CATSDNGFQETQYF.

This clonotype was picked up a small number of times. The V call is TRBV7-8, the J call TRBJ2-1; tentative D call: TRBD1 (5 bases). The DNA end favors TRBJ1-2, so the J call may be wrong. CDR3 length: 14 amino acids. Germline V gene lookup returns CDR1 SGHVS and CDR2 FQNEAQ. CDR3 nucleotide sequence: TGTGCCAGCAGCTTAGGGGGGACTAACTATGGCTACACCTTC. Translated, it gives CASSLGGTNYGYTF.

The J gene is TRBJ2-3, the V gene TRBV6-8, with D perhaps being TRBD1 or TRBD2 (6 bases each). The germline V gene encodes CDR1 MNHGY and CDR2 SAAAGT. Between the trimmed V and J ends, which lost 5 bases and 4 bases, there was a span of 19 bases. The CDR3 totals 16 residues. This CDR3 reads CASSTPGGGDADTQYF. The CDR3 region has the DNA TGTGCCAGCAGTACTCCAGGAGGGGGTGACGCAGATACGCAGTATTTT.

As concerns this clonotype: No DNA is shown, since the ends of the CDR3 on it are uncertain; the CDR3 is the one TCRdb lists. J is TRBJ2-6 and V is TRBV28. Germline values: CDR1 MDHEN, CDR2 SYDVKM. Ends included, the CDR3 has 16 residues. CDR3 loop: CASRFPTPHYGYTFGF.

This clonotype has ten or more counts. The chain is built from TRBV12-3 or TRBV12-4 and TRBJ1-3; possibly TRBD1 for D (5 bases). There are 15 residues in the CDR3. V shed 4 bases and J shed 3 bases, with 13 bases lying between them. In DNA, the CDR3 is TGTGCCAGCAGTTCCCACCGGGGGAGTGGAAACACCATATATTTT. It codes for CASSSHRGSGNTIYF.

This chain's CDR3 is CASSEAEGGGHDTQYF. CDR3 nucleotides: TGTGCCAGCAGTGAAGCGGAAGGCGGGGGGCATGATACGCAGTATTTT. V gene TRBV6-1 combines with J gene TRBJ2-3, with 8 nucleotides matching TRBD2. The trim removed 0 bases at V and 6 bases at J, leaving 8 bases unmatched. The CDR3 contains 16 residues. Germline assignment: CDR1 MNHNS and CDR2 SASEGT.

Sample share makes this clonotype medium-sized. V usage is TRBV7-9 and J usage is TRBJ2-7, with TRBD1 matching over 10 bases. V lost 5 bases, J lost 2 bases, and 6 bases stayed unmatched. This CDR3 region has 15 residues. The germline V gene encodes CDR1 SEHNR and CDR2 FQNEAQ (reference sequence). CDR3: CASSARDRGTYEQYF. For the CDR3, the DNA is TGTGCCAGCAGCGCCCGGGACAGGGGAACCTACGAGCAGTACTTC.

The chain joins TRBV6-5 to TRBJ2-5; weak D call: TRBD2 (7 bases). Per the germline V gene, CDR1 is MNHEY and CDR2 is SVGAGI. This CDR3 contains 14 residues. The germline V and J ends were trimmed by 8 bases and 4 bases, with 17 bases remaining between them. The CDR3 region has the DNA TGTGCCAGCGCTAGGGGGGGGGAGGTAGAGACCCAGTACTTC. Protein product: CASARGGEVETQYF.

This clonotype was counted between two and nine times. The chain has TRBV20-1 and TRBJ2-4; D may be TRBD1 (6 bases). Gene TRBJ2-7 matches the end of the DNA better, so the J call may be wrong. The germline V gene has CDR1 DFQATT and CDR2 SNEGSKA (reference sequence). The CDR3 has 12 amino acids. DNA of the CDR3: TGCAGTGCCAGGGGAGAAGTCCACGAGCAGTACTTC. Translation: CSARGEVHEQYF.

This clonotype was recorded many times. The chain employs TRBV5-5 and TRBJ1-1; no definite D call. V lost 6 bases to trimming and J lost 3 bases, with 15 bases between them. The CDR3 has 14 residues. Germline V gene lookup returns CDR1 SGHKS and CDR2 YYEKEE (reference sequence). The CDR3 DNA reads TGTGCCAGCAACTTCCCAGGTGGATACACTGAAGCTTTCTTT. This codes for CASNFPGGYTEAFF.

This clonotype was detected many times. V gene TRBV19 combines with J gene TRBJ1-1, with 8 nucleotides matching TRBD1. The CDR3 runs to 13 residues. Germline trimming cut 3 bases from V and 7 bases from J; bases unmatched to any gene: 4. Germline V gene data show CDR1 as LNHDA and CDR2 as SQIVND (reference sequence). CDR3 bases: TGTGCCAGTAGTATGGGACAGGTGGTTGAAGCTTTCTTT. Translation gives CASSMGQVVEAFF.

CDR3 nucleotide sequence: TGTGCCAGCAGCCCTGAGGGGTCGGGAAACACTGAAGCTTTCTTT. It codes for CASSPEGSGNTEAFF. The J gene is TRBJ1-1, the V gene TRBV7-3; a possible D gene is TRBD1 (5 bases). Germline values: CDR1 SGHTA, CDR2 FQGTGA. The V end lost 5 bases, the J end lost 2 bases, and 15 bases lay between the germline ends. CDR3 size: 15 residues.

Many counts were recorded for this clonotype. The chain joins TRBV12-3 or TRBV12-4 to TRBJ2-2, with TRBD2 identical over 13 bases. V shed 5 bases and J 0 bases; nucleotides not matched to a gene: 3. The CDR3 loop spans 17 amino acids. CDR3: CASSRTSGGTNTGELFF. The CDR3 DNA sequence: TGTGCCAGCAGTCGGACTAGCGGGGGTACGAACACCGGGGAGCTGTTTTTT.

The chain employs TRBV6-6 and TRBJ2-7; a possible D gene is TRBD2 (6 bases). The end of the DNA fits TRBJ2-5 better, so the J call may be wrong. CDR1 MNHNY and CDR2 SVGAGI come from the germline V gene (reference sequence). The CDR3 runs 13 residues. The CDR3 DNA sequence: TGTGCCAGCAGCAAGACTAGTGCAGAGACCCAGTACTTC. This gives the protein CASSKTSAETQYF.

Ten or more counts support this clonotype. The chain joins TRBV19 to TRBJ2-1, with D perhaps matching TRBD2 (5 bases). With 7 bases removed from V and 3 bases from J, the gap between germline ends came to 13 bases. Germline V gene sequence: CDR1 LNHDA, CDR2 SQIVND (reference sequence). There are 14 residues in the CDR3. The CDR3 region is CASTRGIGYNEQFF. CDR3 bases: TGTGCCAGTACTCGGGGTATCGGCTACAATGAGCAGTTCTTC.